Below are 7 T cell receptor beta chains sequenced from a single sample in a study of blood T cell repertoires in COVID-19 (dated by TCRdb to 2018 to 2021). Libraries were made using the immunoSEQ multiplex PCR assay. TCRdb took over this immuneACCESS table, retaining in-frame rearrangements with V and J assigned. Such tables are incomplete; in checked studies, under half of the missing clones stem from an unresolved V gene, and the remainder is unexplained. Recorded for this sample are about 33,000 clones; 87% of them occurred a single time. The leading ten clones occupy around 20% of the sample. Sequencing was done on a sample of peripheral blood. These receptor sequences come from a man aged 55 to 70 with acute or convalescent COVID-19.

J is TRBJ1-3 and V is TRBV27; possible D gene TRBD1, 5 bases. V dropped 0 bases and J dropped 7 bases, with 13 bases sitting between them. Germline V gives CDR1 MNHEY, CDR2 SMNVEV (reference sequence). The CDR3 extends over 15 amino acids. In DNA form, the CDR3 reads TGTGCCAGCAGTTTATCAGCAGGGATAGGTAACACCATATATTTT. It specifies CASSLSAGIGNTIYF.

This chain connects TRBV19 to TRBJ2-3, with TRBD2 matching 8 bases. CDR1 and CDR2 from the germline V gene are LNHDA and SQIVND (reference sequence). The CDR3 runs to 15 residues. V lost 10 bases and J lost 3; bases outside the gene matches: 12. In nucleotides, the CDR3 is TGTGCCACCGTCGCCCCGGGAGGGGTAACAGATACGCAGTATTTT. Translating it yields CATVAPGGVTDTQYF.

V is TRBV6-6 and J is TRBJ2-7, with 8 positions matching TRBD2. The CDR3 sequence is 14 residues long. Germline V CDR1 and CDR2: MNHNY, SVGAGI (reference sequence). The V segment lost 4 bases and the J segment 7 bases; nucleotides outside the gene matches: 9. Written as DNA, the CDR3 is TGTGCCAGCAGTTGGGGTAGGGCTAGCGGGGAGCAGTACGTC. Translated: CASSWGRASGEQYV.

The chain combines TRBV12-3 or TRBV12-4 with TRBJ1-5; D gene uncertain. Trimming removed 3 bases at V and 5 bases at J, with 8 bases between. This CDR3 comprises 13 residues. CDR3 amino acids: CASSLAQDQPQHF. The CDR3 region has the DNA TGTGCCAGCAGTTTGGCCCAGGATCAGCCCCAGCATTTT.

The V call is TRBV7-2, the J call TRBJ2-7; 8 bases line up with TRBD1. This CDR3 has 12 amino acids. In germline, CDR1 is SGHTA, CDR2 FQGNSA. The V segment lost 1 base and the J segment 12 bases; nucleotides outside the gene matches: 5. CDR3 protein: CASSLGLGQVYV. CDR3 in DNA: TGTGCCAGCAGCTTAGGTTTGGGACAGGTGTACGTC.

The chain uses TRBV2 and TRBJ1-5; 8 bases are a match to TRBD1. The ends lost 7 bases at V and 3 bases at J; junction bases unmatched: 5. The CDR3 contains 14 residues. CDR1 is SNHLY, CDR2 FYNNEI, per germline. CDR3 loop: CASKGQGNNQPQHF. The CDR3 DNA follows: TGTGCCAGCAAAGGACAGGGAAACAATCAGCCCCAGCATTTT.

The chain employs TRBV3-1 (or the pseudogene TRBV3-2) and TRBJ1-1; 7 bases match TRBD1. The germline gives CDR1 LGHDT, CDR2 YNNKEL (reference sequence). This CDR3 has 14 amino acids. V gave up 1 base and J gave up 4 bases; unmatched junction bases: 3. The CDR3: CASSQGQGGTEAFF. The CDR3 DNA sequence: TGTGCCAGCAGCCAAGGACAGGGAGGCACTGAAGCTTTCTTT.